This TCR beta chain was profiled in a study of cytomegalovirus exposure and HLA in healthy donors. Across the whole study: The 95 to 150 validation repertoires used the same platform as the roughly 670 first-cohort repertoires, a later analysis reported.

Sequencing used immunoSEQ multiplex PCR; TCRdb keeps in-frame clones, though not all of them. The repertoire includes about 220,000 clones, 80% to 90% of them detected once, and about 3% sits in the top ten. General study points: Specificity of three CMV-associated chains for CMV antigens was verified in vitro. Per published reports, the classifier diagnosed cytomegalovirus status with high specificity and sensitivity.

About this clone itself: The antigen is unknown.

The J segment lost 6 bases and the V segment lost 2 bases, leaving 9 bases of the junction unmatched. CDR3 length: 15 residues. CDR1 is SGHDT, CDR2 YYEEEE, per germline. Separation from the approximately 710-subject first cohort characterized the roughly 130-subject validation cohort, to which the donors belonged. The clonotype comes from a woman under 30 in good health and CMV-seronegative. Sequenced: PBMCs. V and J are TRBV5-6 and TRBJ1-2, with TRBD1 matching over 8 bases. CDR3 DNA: TGTGCCAGCAGCTTAATAACATGGGACAGGAATGGCTACACCTTC. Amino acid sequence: CASSLITWDRNGYTF.